These T cell receptor beta chains were read from a single sample in a study of cytotoxic CD8 clonotypes in ibrutinib-treated CLL. TCRdb keeps only in-frame clones here, not all; method: immunoSEQ multiplex PCR. There are approximately 170,000 clones in the sample; around nine tenths occur only once, and roughly 3% lies in the top ten. Sequencing used PBMCs, obtained at disease progression, from a patient treated with ibrutinib. Receptors originate from a human donor with chronic lymphocytic leukemia. The CDR3 runs from the conserved cysteine through the conserved F or W. Fields, in order: V gene, D gene, clone size, J gene, CDR3 protein, CDR3 DNA. A D gene is named only where the DNA matches it firmly. Rows may omit the clone size; those that give it use once, few, many or a size class.

>TRBV6-5|NA|NA|TRBJ1-4
CASSYDRRGEKLFF
TGTGCCAGCAGTTACGACAGGCGGGGTGAAAAACTGTTTTTT
>TRBV6-6|TRBD1|NA|TRBJ1-1
CASSYRDSGEAFF
TGTGCCAGCAGTTACCGGGACAGCGGCGAAGCTTTCTTT
>TRBV6-6|NA|NA|TRBJ1-2
CASSLDSTLYGYTF
TGTGCCAGCAGTCTCGACAGTACTTTATATGGCTACACCTTC
>TRBV5-4|TRBD1|NA|TRBJ1-2
CASSGTGDANYGYTF
TGTGCCAGCAGCGGGACAGGGGATGCTAACTATGGCTACACCTTC
>TRBV5-1|TRBD2|NA|TRBJ2-3
CASSLGAGGRTDTQYF
TGCGCCAGCAGCTTGGGCGCGGGAGGTCGCACAGATACGCAGTATTTT
>TRBV2|TRBD1|few|TRBJ1-2
CASSYRDRVDYGYTF
TGTGCCAGCAGTTACCGGGACAGGGTCGACTATGGCTACACCTTC
>TRBV7-3|NA|NA|TRBJ2-1
CASSLYIRWNTGDEQFF
TGTGCCAGCAGCTTATATATAAGGTGGAATACTGGGGATGAGCAGTTCTTC
>TRBV7-3|NA|NA|TRBJ2-1
CASSWASDTYNEQFF
TGTGCCAGCAGCTGGGCTAGCGACACCTACAATGAGCAGTTCTTC
>TRBV5-4|NA|few|TRBJ1-2
CASSLRGSRVRSYGYTF
TGTGCCAGCAGCTTGAGAGGGTCCAGGGTTCGGAGCTATGGCTACACCTTC
>TRBV29-1|TRBD1|few|TRBJ2-7
CSVQDGTGGGGGYEQYF
TGCAGCGTTCAAGATGGGACAGGGGGCGGAGGGGGCTACGAGCAGTACTTC
>TRBV5-4|NA|NA|TRBJ2-7
CASSGVGESILYEQYF
TGTGCCAGCAGCGGGGTCGGGGAATCAATCCTTTACGAGCAGTACTTC
>TRBV14|NA|NA|TRBJ2-7
CASSQAKGLYEQYF
TGTGCCAGCAGCCAAGCTAAGGGATTGTACGAGCAGTACTTC
>TRBV2|NA|NA|TRBJ1-5
CASSERGALSQPQHF
TGTGCCAGCAGTGAAAGGGGGGCCCTGAGCCAGCCCCAGCATTTT
>TRBV19|NA|NA|TRBJ1-4
CASSRTSAGEKLFF
TGTGCCAGTAGTAGGACCTCGGCGGGTGAAAAACTGTTTTTT
>TRBV7-2|TRBD2|NA|TRBJ2-5
CASSLVAGRAGETQYF
TGTGCCAGCAGCTTAGTTGCGGGGAGGGCCGGGGAGACCCAGTACTTC
>TRBV19|NA|NA|TRBJ2-1
CASSTIAYGLPDEQFF
TGTGCCAGTAGTACGATAGCGTACGGACTTCCCGATGAGCAGTTCTTC
>TRBV4-2|NA|NA|TRBJ1-4
CASSQDRSSSGEKLFF
TGTGCCAGCAGCCAAGATCGTAGTAGCTCTGGTGAAAAACTGTTTTTT
>TRBV5-6|NA|NA|TRBJ1-1
CASSLPTGNTEAFF
TGTGCCAGCAGCTTGCCAACAGGGAACACTGAAGCTTTCTTT
>TRBV4-1|NA|NA|TRBJ2-1
CASSQGITFGSYNEQFF
TGCGCCAGCAGCCAGGGGATCACGTTCGGCTCCTACAATGAGCAGTTCTTC
>TRBV7-3|NA|few|TRBJ2-5
CASSLSGAGTQYF
TGTGCCAGCAGCTTATCGGGGGCCGGGACCCAGTACTTC
>TRBV18|NA|NA|TRBJ1-3
CASSTTDDSGNTIYF
TGTGCCAGCTCCACGACGGACGACTCTGGAAACACCATATATTTT
>TRBV29-1|TRBD1|NA|TRBJ1-5
CSVRTGEGNQPQHF
TGCAGCGTTCGGACAGGGGAGGGCAATCAGCCCCAGCATTTT
>TRBV11-3|NA|NA|TRBJ2-7
CASSLESGSYEQYF
TGTGCCAGCAGCTTAGAATCCGGTTCCTACGAGCAGTACTTC
>TRBV30|TRBD1|NA|TRBJ2-7
CAWPPEGAEQYF
TGTGCCTGGCCACCAGAGGGGGCCGAGCAGTACTTC
>TRBV25-1|TRBD1|NA|TRBJ1-1
CASRRSTGGVTEAFF
TGTGCCAGCAGAAGATCGACAGGGGGGGTCACTGAAGCTTTCTTT
>TRBV2|NA|NA|TRBJ2-2
CASWYQTGELFF
TGTGCCAGCTGGTATCAAACCGGGGAGCTGTTTTTT
>TRBV28|NA|NA|TRBJ1-4
CASSSTDRLFF
TGTGCCAGCAGTTCGACTGACAGGCTGTTTTTT
>TRBV6-5|TRBD2|NA|TRBJ2-3
CASSDPSGSFDTQYF
TGTGCCAGCAGCGATCCTAGCGGGAGCTTTGATACGCAGTATTTT
>TRBV28|NA|NA|TRBJ2-3
CASGTVGSGPPIAQYF
TGTGCCAGCGGGACAGTAGGTAGCGGGCCCCCCATCGCGCAGTATTTT
>TRBV4-2|TRBD1|NA|TRBJ2-7
CASSQYLQTGDYEQYF
TGTGCCAGCAGCCAATATCTACAGACAGGGGACTACGAGCAGTACTTC
>TRBV7-2|NA|NA|TRBJ1-5
CASSLFRASYQPQHF
TGTGCCAGCAGCTTATTCCGGGCGAGCTACCAGCCCCAGCATTTT
>TRBV11-3|NA|NA|TRBJ1-3
CASSSRMGSVSGNTIYF
TGTGCCAGCAGCTCCCGAATGGGTTCGGTATCTGGAAACACCATATATTTT
>TRBV11-1|NA|NA|TRBJ2-3
CASSPTGDTQYF
TGTGCCAGCAGCCCAACAGGGGATACGCAGTATTTT